Following are 11 T cell receptor beta chains from one sample sequenced in a study of naive and memory T cell subsets. TCR cDNA received a 3' ligated oligonucleotide that carried a UMI. Ligated cDNA underwent four rounds of PCR with nested alpha and beta constant region primers and SP2. One entry per CDR3 protein, called by TCRdb with MiXCR from the 5' RACE reads. The sample consists of about 62,000 distinct CDR3 sequences, approximately 8% of them appearing once. All receptors derive from a female donor in good health.

The chain is built from TRBV6-5 and TRBJ1-6, with D possibly matching TRBD1 (5 bases). The length of the CDR3 is 18 residues. CDR1 and CDR2 from the germline V gene are MNHEY and SVGAGI. V lost 5 bases to trimming and J lost 5 bases, with 22 bases between them. CDR3 DNA: TGTGCCAGCAGTCCGGGTATTGGAGGGACGAATAATAATTCACCCCTCCACTTT. Translated: CASSPGIGGTNNNSPLHF.

This clonotype was seen ten or more times. The chain carries TRBV15 and TRBJ1-1, with D perhaps TRBD1 (6 bases). V was pared by 2 bases and J by 1 base, with 14 bases between. This CDR3 has 16 residues. CDR1 and CDR2 from the germline V gene are LNHNV and YYDKDF (reference sequence). The CDR3 here is CATSRRFGGRNTEAFF. The CDR3 bases are TGTGCCACCAGCAGAAGGTTTGGGGGCCGGAACACTGAAGCTTTCTTT.

This clonotype turned up a few times. This CDR3 is CASSVDFGDEQYF. DNA for the CDR3: TGTGCCAGCAGCGTGGACTTCGGGGATGAGCAGTACTTC. The rearrangement links TRBV9 to TRBJ2-7; a weak D match, TRBD2 (5 bases). V lost 2 bases and J 7 bases, leaving 13 bases between the germline ends. Germline V CDR1 and CDR2: SGDLS, YYNGEE. This CDR3 is 13 amino acids long.

V is TRBV12-3 or TRBV12-4 and J is TRBJ2-4; 8 bases agree with TRBD1. The CDR3 is 18 residues long. With 4 bases clipped from V and 0 bases from J, the junction kept 11 bases outside the gene matches. Here the CDR3 DNA reads TGTGCCAGCAGTTCCATGGACAGGGTTGGGGTAGCCAAAAACATTCAGTACTTC. It yields the protein CASSSMDRVGVAKNIQYF.

This clonotype was detected a few times. V and J are TRBV20-1 and TRBJ2-7; D is uncertain. This CDR3 has 13 amino acids. Germline V CDR1 and CDR2: DFQATT, SNEGSKA (reference sequence). Trimming took off 1 base at V and 6 bases at J, with 13 bases between the two ends. In nucleotides, the CDR3 is TGCAGTGCTAGAGTAGGGTCTTTCATCGAGCAGTACTTC. Amino acid sequence: CSARVGSFIEQYF.

This clonotype was recorded a few times. The chain uses TRBV12-3 or TRBV12-4 and TRBJ1-2; D unclear. The length of the CDR3 is 15 residues. V was shortened by 5 bases and J by 4 bases, with 17 bases between the two germline ends. The CDR3 loop reads CASSLGPPGGYGYTF. The CDR3 DNA reads TGTGCCAGCAGTCTTGGACCCCCAGGAGGCTATGGCTACACCTTC.

The chain employs TRBV20-1 and TRBJ1-2, with TRBD1 as a possible D gene (6 bases). This CDR3 region has 12 residues. In germline, CDR1 is DFQATT, CDR2 SNEGSKA (reference sequence). Trimming took off 6 bases at V and 8 bases at J, with 16 bases between the two ends. The CDR3 coding sequence is TGCAGTGCGCCGCAGGGGAAGGGCGGCTACACCTTC. The encoded protein is CSAPQGKGGYTF.

In this sample, this clonotype turned up a few times. The chain links TRBV28 to TRBJ2-5; D is possibly TRBD2 (5 bases). The CDR3 has 14 amino acids. Trimming took 5 bases from V and 7 from J, leaving 17 bases between them. The germline gives CDR1 MDHEN, CDR2 SYDVKM. For the CDR3, the DNA is TGTGCCAGCAGTGACGGCGGACTTCGGGGGACCCAGTACTTC. The encoded protein is CASSDGGLRGTQYF.

This clonotype was picked up a small number of times. The chain joins TRBV19 to TRBJ2-3; 10 bases are a match to TRBD1. Trimming removed 6 bases from V and 6 bases from J; junction bases left unmatched: 9. This CDR3 is built from 15 residues. From germline, CDR1 is LNHDA and CDR2 SQIVND (reference sequence). As DNA, the CDR3 is TGTGCCAGTAGAAAGACAGGGGGCAAGGTGGATACGCAGTATTTT. Translating it yields CASRKTGGKVDTQYF.

This clonotype was counted a few times. The chain combines TRBV15 with TRBJ2-2; TRBD2 matches at 7 bases. CDR3 length: 14 amino acids. Trimming at V came to 1 base and at J to 8 bases, leaving 4 bases not matched to a gene. Germline-derived CDR1 and CDR2 are LNHNV and YYDKDF (reference sequence). CDR3 sequence (DNA): TGTGCCACCAGCAGAGCAAACGGGGGGGGGGAGCTGTTTTTT. Its protein product is CATSRANGGGELFF.

In its sample, this clonotype was seen a few times. CDR3 nucleotides: TGCAGCGTCGCGGAGGGGGCCCGGCGAGAGACCCAGTACTTC. Its protein is CSVAEGARRETQYF. The chain has TRBV29-1 and TRBJ2-5; the D gene is possibly TRBD1 (7 bases). V was clipped by 6 bases and J by 4 bases, with 18 bases between them. The CDR3 length is 14 residues. Germline V gene lookup returns CDR1 SQVTM and CDR2 ANQGSEA. The full variable domain, rest sourced from reference TRBV29-1 and TRBJ2-5, is SAVISQKPSRDICQRGTSLTIQCQVDSQVTMMFWYRQQPGQSLTLIATANQGSEATYESGFVIDKFPISRPNLTFSTLTVSNMSPEDSSIYLCSVAEGARRETQYFGPGTRLLVL.